Sequencing of this TCR beta chain was carried out in a study of shared clonotypes between healthy human individuals. Trimming at V came to 4 bases and at J to 5 bases, leaving 10 bases not matched to a gene. CDR1 and CDR2 from the germline V gene are SGHAT and FQDESV (reference sequence). The CDR3 has 15 amino acids. All participating donors were Caucasian adults from Nashville, Tennessee. About this clone itself: What it recognizes is unknown.

Study-wide findings and caveats: Between a few donors, naive CD4 clonotypes were shared at a level of about 5%. An expected dependence of interdonor clonotype sharing on sequencing depth was noted. Only blood underwent sampling, and tissue repertoires likely differ.

The table came from immunoSEQ multiplex PCR; TCRdb's copy has only in-frame clones and leaves some out. In the table there are about 2.4 million clones, 80% to 95% of which are singletons. The chain couples TRBV11-1 to TRBJ2-5; the match to TRBD1 covers 7 bases. The TCR sequence derives from a man aged 18 to 30 in good health. Some clones in this sample may be carry-over from other donors' samples. Material: naive CD4+ T cells from PBMCs. Subset described: CD45RA+ positively selected. The CDR3 nucleotides read TGTGCCAGCAGCTCTAGGGGACAGCGACGGGAGACCCAGTACTTC. This sequence encodes CASSSRGQRRETQYF.